The next 17 T cell receptor beta chains were all read from a single sample in a study of shared clonotypes between healthy human individuals. The assay was immunoSEQ multiplex PCR, and TCRdb's table has in-frame clones only and misses some. Counted here are under 600,000 clones, about 98% occurring once; the ten biggest clones make up more than 0.3%. Naive CD8 populations comprised CD45RO-negative cells positively selected for CCR7, excluding terminally differentiated effector memory CD45RA+ cells. Sequencing used naive CD8+ T cells sorted from blood. These receptors originate from a man under 40 in good health.

CDR3: CAISDGQGDEQYF. The CDR3 DNA follows: TGTGCCATCAGTGATGGACAGGGCGACGAGCAGTACTTC. The chain has TRBV10-3 and TRBJ2-7; 8 nucleotides line up with TRBD1. The CDR3 runs to 13 residues. J gave up 5 bases and V 3 bases, and 3 bases lay outside the gene matches. Germline V CDR1 and CDR2: ENHRY, SYGVKD.

As DNA, the CDR3 is TGTGCCAGCAGTGACAGACAGGGATATTATCAGCCCCAGCATTTT. Translation gives CASSDRQGYYQPQHF. The J gene is TRBJ1-5, the V gene TRBV6-1, with 7 bases that match TRBD1. V gave up 3 bases and J gave up 5 bases; unmatched junction bases: 7. From germline, CDR1 is MNHNS and CDR2 SASEGT. There are 15 residues in the CDR3.

The chain has TRBV5-1 and TRBJ1-4; 7 bases fit TRBD1. The germline CDR1 and CDR2 sequences are SGHRS and YFSETQ. V shed 9 bases, J shed 11 bases, and the junction held 16 bases outside the gene matches. The CDR3 contains 14 residues. The CDR3 nucleotides read TGCGCCACCTACCTGACAGGGCCCCGGATGAAACTGTTTTTT. Protein product: CATYLTGPRMKLFF.

The chain couples TRBV7-9 to TRBJ2-7; D may be TRBD1 or TRBD2 (5 bases each). The V end lost 6 bases, the J end lost 2 bases, and 17 bases lay between the germline ends. Germline V gene lookup returns CDR1 SEHNR and CDR2 FQNEAQ (reference sequence). The CDR3 totals 15 residues. The CDR3 reads CASRPSGTETYEQYF. The CDR3 DNA sequence: TGTGCCAGCAGGCCATCCGGGACGGAGACCTACGAGCAGTACTTC.

The chain carries TRBV4-3 and TRBJ2-3; no clear D. V was shortened by 1 base and J by 4 bases, with 9 bases between the two germline ends. Germline assignment: CDR1 LGHNA and CDR2 YSLEER. The CDR3 covers 14 residues. In DNA, the CDR3 is TGCGCCAGCAGCCAAGGTACAACCCCAGATACGCAGTATTTT. It yields the protein CASSQGTTPDTQYF.

The J gene is TRBJ2-1, the V gene TRBV7-9; 8 bases match TRBD2. V gave up 4 bases and J gave up 9 bases; unmatched junction bases: 8. The V gene's germline CDR1 is SEHNR and CDR2 FQNEAQ (reference sequence). This CDR3 has 14 amino acids. This CDR3 is CASSSDQREFEQFF. CDR3 in DNA: TGTGCCAGCAGCTCAGATCAGCGGGAGTTTGAGCAGTTCTTC.

This chain links TRBV6-1 with TRBJ2-1; the D is unclear. This CDR3 comprises 16 residues. Trimming took 2 bases from V and 4 from J, leaving 15 bases between them. CDR1 is MNHNS and CDR2 is SASEGT in the germline V gene. Here the CDR3 reads CASSETYSRGYNEQFF. In nucleotides, the CDR3 is TGTGCCAGCAGTGAAACTTATAGCCGCGGTTACAATGAGCAGTTCTTC.

The chain uses TRBV5-4 and TRBJ2-7, with 7 bases that match TRBD2. CDR1 is SGHNT, CDR2 YYREEE, per germline (reference sequence). This CDR3 has 14 residues. V trimming: 0 bases; J trimming: 6 bases; junction bases outside the gene matches: 6. The chain's CDR3 is CASSLERDQGEQYF. The CDR3 DNA follows: TGTGCCAGCAGCTTGGAGCGGGACCAAGGCGAGCAGTACTTC.

The genes are TRBV7-9 and TRBJ2-1, with TRBD2 matching over 13 bases. V was pared by 4 bases and J by 9 bases, with 9 bases of the junction left unmatched. In germline, CDR1 is SEHNR, CDR2 FQNEAQ (reference sequence). The CDR3 contains 16 residues. CDR3 sequence reads: CASSSLAGGPTSEQFF. CDR3 sequence (DNA): TGTGCCAGCAGCTCACTAGCGGGAGGGCCTACTAGTGAGCAGTTCTTC.

This chain's CDR3 is CASSLVSAGARGYEQYF. CDR3 bases: TGCGCCAGCAGCTTGGTGTCAGCGGGAGCTAGGGGATACGAGCAGTACTTC. V is TRBV5-1 and J is TRBJ2-7; 8 nucleotides align to TRBD2. Germline values: CDR1 SGHRS, CDR2 YFSETQ. V lost 0 bases and J lost 4; bases outside the gene matches: 12. The CDR3 spans 17 residues.

This chain connects TRBV9 to TRBJ2-7; 10 bases agree with TRBD2. The J segment lost 4 bases and the V segment lost 9 bases, leaving 13 bases of the junction unmatched. In germline, CDR1 is SGDLS, CDR2 YYNGEE. The CDR3 consists of 15 residues. The CDR3 DNA reads as TGTGCCACAGCAGATGTCGGAGCGGGAGGGTACGAGCAGTACTTC. Protein product: CATADVGAGGYEQYF.

This chain joins TRBV19 and TRBJ1-2, with D maybe TRBD1 (6 bases). The CDR3 sequence is 15 residues long. The germline V and J ends were trimmed by 6 bases and 2 bases, with 16 bases remaining between them. Germline CDR1 is LNHDA and CDR2 is SQIVND (reference sequence). Written as DNA, the CDR3 is TGTGCCAGTAGCTTAGACAGGTTCTCCAACTATGGCTACACCTTC. It codes for CASSLDRFSNYGYTF.

The chain carries TRBV20-1 and TRBJ2-7; 9 bases are shared with TRBD1. From germline, CDR1 is DFQATT and CDR2 SNEGSKA (reference sequence). The trim removed 0 bases at V and 10 bases at J, leaving 1 base unmatched. The CDR3 spans 11 residues. The CDR3 DNA sequence: TGCAGTGCTAGAGAGGACAGGGGCCAGTACTTC. It yields the protein CSAREDRGQYF.

The chain combines TRBV11-1 with TRBJ2-1; D uncertain. The V and J ends lost 3 bases and 6 bases respectively, with 12 bases between them. The CDR3 is made up of 14 amino acids. From germline, CDR1 is SGHAT and CDR2 FQDESV (reference sequence). The CDR3 here is CASSFPPELNEQFF. For the CDR3, the DNA is TGTGCCAGCAGCTTTCCCCCAGAGCTCAATGAGCAGTTCTTC.

The chain links TRBV7-2 to TRBJ2-7, with D possibly being TRBD1 or TRBD2 (5 bases each). This CDR3 region has 16 residues. The V end was cut by 2 bases, the J end by 2 bases, with 16 bases between. The germline gives CDR1 SGHTA, CDR2 FQGNSA. The CDR3 here is CASSLRQWDGAYEQYF. Here the CDR3 DNA reads TGTGCCAGCAGCTTAAGGCAATGGGACGGGGCCTACGAGCAGTACTTC. The full variable domain, rest sourced from reference TRBV7-2 and TRBJ2-7, is GAGVSQSPSNKVTEKGKDVELRCDPISGHTALYWYRQSLGQGLEFLIYFQGNSAPDKSGLPSDRFSAERTGGSVSTLTIQRTQQEDSAVYLCASSLRQWDGAYEQYFGPGTRLTVT.

The chain couples TRBV7-2 to TRBJ2-2; 7 nucleotides match TRBD1. The J segment lost 5 bases and the V segment lost 1 base, leaving 7 bases of the junction unmatched. The CDR3 spans 16 residues. Per germline, CDR1 SGHTA and CDR2 FQGNSA. The CDR3 sequence is CASSLDDREWTGELFF. The DNA of the CDR3 is TGTGCCAGCAGCTTAGACGACAGGGAATGGACCGGGGAGCTGTTTTTT.

V usage is TRBV19 and J usage is TRBJ1-1; D gene ambiguous. The CDR3 has 14 amino acids. Trimming took off 6 bases at V and 7 bases at J, with 18 bases between the two ends. Germline-derived CDR1 and CDR2 are LNHDA and SQIVND (reference sequence). The CDR3 bases are TGTGCCAGTAGCTCTAGCTTGGGGTACAATGAAGCTTTCTTT. This sequence encodes CASSSSLGYNEAFF.